This T cell receptor (beta chain) was sequenced in a study of blood T cell repertoires in COVID-19 (dated by TCRdb to about 2020). For context, the study as a whole: Samples covering the acute and convalescent phases of COVID-19 were provided by collaborators in the United States, Italy and Spain. The material from the prospective study consisted of cDNA or gDNA derived from T cells, B-cell-depleted T cells, or PBMCs. Deeply sampled blood TCRbeta repertoires from subjects exposed to, actively infected with, or recovered from COVID-19 were included in the dataset. The repertoires were released in a freely available public database meant as a resource for research on the immune response to SARS-CoV-2. Samples were obtained from the ongoing ImmuneRACE study (first 160 participants) and from 1,254 subjects provided by 6 global collaborators. Nearly every sample came with metadata listing a de-identified subject ID, COVID-19 status, age in years and sex. Where HLA class I and class II types were available, the types were taken from metadata supplied by the sample provider, not from assay-based typing.

What the authors observed across the whole study: The amount of clinical and demographic metadata varied by source and participant and was provided uncurated.

Turning to this clone: The antigen it binds to is not known. No much larger clone exists at a distance of one base, and base qualities are not known.

A second Seattle source provided samples from volunteer blood donors who had recovered from COVID-19. Each collaborating institution followed its own protocols to collect whole blood in K2EDTA tubes. Collaborator samples were shipped for TCRbeta analysis as frozen whole blood, isolated PBMCs, or DNA extracted from either sample type. V is reduced by 6 bases and J by 3 bases, leaving a spacing of 9 bases between them. For CDR1 and CDR2, the germline V gene lists SGHVS and FQNEAQ. The CDR3 covers 13 residues, taking in both the cysteine and the phenylalanine. Only the CDR3 DNA stays, 39 bases, in frame from base 1. The immunoSEQ Assay, a bias-controlled multiplex PCR, was used to amplify TCRbeta CDR3 regions from genomic DNA. Regarding the original processing steps: Within the assay, amplification of reference gene primers was used to estimate how many nucleated cells each sample contained. To quantify the absolute abundance of each unique TCRbeta CDR3 rearrangement, sequence reads were collapsed and filtered. Productive Simpson clonality was computed per sample as the square root of Simpson's diversity index over productive rearrangements. TCRdb retrieved this table from immuneACCESS and kept in-frame rearrangements only. Not all clones are present; in checked studies, unresolved V genes account for under half, and no reason is known for the remainder. V and J calls and clone size follow that table, whereas D and trimming were derived from the DNA. The table for this sample lists about 150,000 clones; 87% of them were counted only once. The ten largest clones represent approximately 35% of the sample.

Rearrangement joined TRBV7-8 to TRBJ2-1; possibly the D gene is TRBD2, per 5 matching bases. Sequencing was done on a sample of peripheral blood. This TCR was sampled from a man aged 50-59 years who had recovered from COVID-19. The base sequence is TGTGCCAGCAGGCGGAGCGGCTACAATGAGCAGTTCTTC. It codes for CASRRSGYNEQFF.